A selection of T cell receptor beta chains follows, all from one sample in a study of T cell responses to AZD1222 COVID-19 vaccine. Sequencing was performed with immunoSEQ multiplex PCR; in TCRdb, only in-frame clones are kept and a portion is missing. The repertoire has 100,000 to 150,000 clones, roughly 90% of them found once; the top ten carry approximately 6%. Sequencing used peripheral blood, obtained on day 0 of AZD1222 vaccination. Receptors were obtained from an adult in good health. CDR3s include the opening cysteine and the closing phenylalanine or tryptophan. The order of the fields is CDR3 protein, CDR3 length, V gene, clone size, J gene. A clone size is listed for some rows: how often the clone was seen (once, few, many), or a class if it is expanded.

CDR3: CASSSLQGVGNQPQHF
length: 16
V: TRBV19
size: -
J: TRBJ1-5

CDR3: CASSSRLYVYGYTF
length: 14
V: TRBV5-6
size: few
J: TRBJ1-2

CDR3: CASSPRLEGPEQYF
length: 14
V: TRBV4-2
size: -
J: TRBJ2-7

CDR3: CASSLSSGPYNEQFF
length: 15
V: TRBV7-2
size: -
J: TRBJ2-1

CDR3: CASSYDSYSGNTIYF
length: 15
V: TRBV6-5
size: -
J: TRBJ1-3

CDR3: CASSDSMENNSPLHF
length: 15
V: TRBV6-4
size: -
J: TRBJ1-6

CDR3: CASSIIPNYGYTF
length: 13
V: TRBV6-4
size: -
J: TRBJ1-2

CDR3: CASSPYQVQVSHHEQYF
length: 17
V: TRBV18
size: -
J: TRBJ2-7

CDR3: CASSLRRGKNYGYTF
length: 15
V: TRBV7-6
size: -
J: TRBJ1-2

CDR3: CASSSGQPYGYTF
length: 13
V: TRBV6-5
size: -
J: TRBJ1-2

CDR3: CASSQGQGFPSGNTIYF
length: 17
V: TRBV4-1
size: -
J: TRBJ1-3

CDR3: CASSQAGVQETQYF
length: 14
V: TRBV4-2
size: few
J: TRBJ2-5

CDR3: CASSQGSGGVSAQYF
length: 15
V: TRBV3-1/TRBV3-2
size: many
J: TRBJ2-7

CDR3: CASSPHANIPYEQYF
length: 15
V: TRBV11-2
size: -
J: TRBJ2-7

CDR3: CASSGARGGAAGVAQYF
length: 17
V: TRBV6-2/TRBV6-3
size: -
J: TRBJ2-3

CDR3: CASSPVDRDLGEPQHF
length: 16
V: TRBV19
size: -
J: TRBJ1-5

CDR3: CASSLEALGGYTF
length: 13
V: TRBV5-1
size: -
J: TRBJ1-2

CDR3: CASSPHPRGSSGNTIYF
length: 17
V: TRBV9
size: -
J: TRBJ1-3

CDR3: CAWTRPGGTYEQYF
length: 14
V: TRBV30
size: -
J: TRBJ2-7

CDR3: CASSARPTDTQYF
length: 13
V: TRBV6-5
size: once
J: TRBJ2-3

CDR3: CASSPGGGRYGYTF
length: 14
V: TRBV3-1/TRBV3-2
size: -
J: TRBJ1-2

CDR3: CASSLDHSGANVLTF
length: 15
V: TRBV5-1
size: -
J: TRBJ2-6

CDR3: CASSQESRAHYEQYF
length: 15
V: TRBV4-2
size: -
J: TRBJ2-7

CDR3: CASSDSSGGANEQFF
length: 15
V: TRBV6-4
size: many
J: TRBJ2-1

CDR3: CASTLRDGSGELFF
length: 14
V: TRBV3-1/TRBV3-2
size: -
J: TRBJ2-2

CDR3: CASSTGTRNTEAFF
length: 14
V: TRBV6-5
size: -
J: TRBJ1-1

CDR3: CSASDRGREKLFF
length: 13
V: TRBV20-1
size: -
J: TRBJ1-4

CDR3: CATSSRRDRGETEAFF
length: 16
V: TRBV15
size: once
J: TRBJ1-1

CDR3: CASSLIPGELFF
length: 12
V: TRBV4-1
size: -
J: TRBJ2-2

CDR3: CASSLEGQVGGYTF
length: 14
V: TRBV11-2
size: -
J: TRBJ1-2

CDR3: CASSPPGGPNYGYTF
length: 15
V: TRBV4-3
size: once
J: TRBJ1-2

CDR3: CASSQGGQGVDTEAFF
length: 16
V: TRBV4-1
size: few
J: TRBJ1-1

CDR3: CASSPWRTNSPLHF
length: 14
V: TRBV14
size: -
J: TRBJ1-6

CDR3: CASSPSGGQGATGELFF
length: 17
V: TRBV7-2
size: -
J: TRBJ2-2

CDR3: CASSLAGGLYNEQFF
length: 15
V: TRBV5-1
size: -
J: TRBJ2-1

CDR3: CASSVQYNQPQHF
length: 13
V: TRBV28
size: -
J: TRBJ1-5

CDR3: CASSLEGIGNTIYF
length: 14
V: TRBV11-2
size: -
J: TRBJ1-3

CDR3: CASSLAGYGYTF
length: 12
V: TRBV4-3
size: -
J: TRBJ1-2

CDR3: CASSFLGRDQHF
length: 12
V: TRBV12-3/TRBV12-4
size: -
J: TRBJ1-5

CDR3: CASSFQGVPGNTIYF
length: 15
V: TRBV27
size: -
J: TRBJ1-3

CDR3: CASSLVPGVIEQFF
length: 14
V: TRBV7-9
size: -
J: TRBJ2-1

CDR3: CASSQTREGEFF
length: 12
V: TRBV12-3/TRBV12-4
size: -
J: TRBJ2-1

CDR3: CASSPEFFGQPQHF
length: 14
V: TRBV25-1
size: -
J: TRBJ1-5

CDR3: CASSFYSSYEQYF
length: 13
V: TRBV12-3/TRBV12-4
size: -
J: TRBJ2-7

CDR3: CATSGSQGEQRYEQYF
length: 16
V: TRBV15
size: -
J: TRBJ2-7

CDR3: CASRPSGGAVGQPQHF
length: 16
V: TRBV7-3
size: -
J: TRBJ1-5

CDR3: CASSQPDQPQHF
length: 12
V: TRBV6-6
size: once
J: TRBJ1-5

CDR3: CASRGDQETQYF
length: 12
V: TRBV2
size: -
J: TRBJ2-5

CDR3: CASSQRTGGNTEAFF
length: 15
V: TRBV2
size: -
J: TRBJ1-1

CDR3: CASSLASDTQYF
length: 12
V: TRBV5-6
size: -
J: TRBJ2-3

CDR3: CASSQDLDRLAEAFF
length: 15
V: TRBV4-3
size: -
J: TRBJ1-1

CDR3: CASSPGTGGYGELFF
length: 15
V: TRBV27
size: -
J: TRBJ2-2

CDR3: CASSYNRGQSNQPQHF
length: 16
V: TRBV18
size: -
J: TRBJ1-5

CDR3: CASSLILAEGNEQFF
length: 15
V: TRBV18
size: -
J: TRBJ2-1

CDR3: CASSSTGLEYTEAFF
length: 15
V: TRBV5-1
size: few
J: TRBJ1-1

CDR3: CATVEGGTVAFF
length: 12
V: TRBV2
size: once
J: TRBJ1-1

CDR3: CASSLAVNIQPQHF
length: 14
V: TRBV7-8
size: -
J: TRBJ1-5

CDR3: CASTVIQPQHF
length: 11
V: TRBV5-8
size: -
J: TRBJ1-5

CDR3: CASTREGGEQYF
length: 12
V: TRBV2
size: -
J: TRBJ2-7

CDR3: CASSVTSGQDTQYF
length: 14
V: TRBV5-1
size: -
J: TRBJ2-3